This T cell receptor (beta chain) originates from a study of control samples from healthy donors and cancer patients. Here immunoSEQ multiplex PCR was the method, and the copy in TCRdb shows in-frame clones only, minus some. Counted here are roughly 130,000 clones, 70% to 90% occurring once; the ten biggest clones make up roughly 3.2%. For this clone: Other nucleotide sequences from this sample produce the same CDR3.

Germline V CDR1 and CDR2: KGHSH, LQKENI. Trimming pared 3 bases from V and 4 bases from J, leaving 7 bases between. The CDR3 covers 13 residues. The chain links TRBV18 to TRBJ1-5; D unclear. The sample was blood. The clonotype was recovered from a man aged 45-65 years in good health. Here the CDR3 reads CASSPGGNQPQHF. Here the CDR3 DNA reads TGTGCCAGCTCACCGGGAGGTAATCAGCCCCAGCATTTT.